The 3 T cell receptor beta chains below were found in one sample sequenced in a study of blood T cell repertoires in COVID-19. Sequencing used immunoSEQ multiplex PCR; TCRdb keeps in-frame clones, though not all of them. The sample records about 110,000 clones, 88% being singletons. Sample: peripheral blood. These receptors were obtained from a human donor in a cohort sampled during active COVID-19.

This chain links TRBV15 with TRBJ2-1, with 11 bases aligning to TRBD2. The CDR3 covers 20 residues. Germline V gene sequence: CDR1 LNHNV, CDR2 YYDKDF (reference sequence). Trimming cost V 1 base and J 0 bases; bases outside gene matches: 11. The DNA of the CDR3 is TGTGCCACCAGCAGAGTACTAGCGGGAGCTCTCGGGAGCTCCTACAATGAGCAGTTCTTC. It translates to CATSRVLAGALGSSYNEQFF.

This chain joins TRBV3-1 (or the pseudogene TRBV3-2) and TRBJ1-2, with TRBD1 matching 9 bases. Germline V gene lookup returns CDR1 LGHDT and CDR2 YNNKEL (reference sequence). The trim removed 6 bases at V and 12 bases at J, leaving 17 bases unmatched. The CDR3 sequence is 15 residues long. CDR3 DNA sequence: TGTGCCAGCAGTCCTAGTACCGGGACAGGGTCGGCGGACACCTTC. Translated, it gives CASSPSTGTGSADTF.

The chain links TRBV7-8 to TRBJ1-2, with D possibly TRBD1 on 6 matching bases. CDR3 size: 14 residues. Trimming shortened V by 3 bases and J by 3 bases, and 11 bases separated the two germline ends. Germline values: CDR1 SGHVS, CDR2 FQNEAQ. CDR3 sequence (DNA): TGTGCCAGCAGCTTGGGGGCCACCGACTATGGCTACACCTTC. Protein sequence: CASSLGATDYGYTF.